This TCR beta chain was profiled in a study of cytomegalovirus exposure and HLA in healthy donors. Notes on the study in general: A later look showed TCR association rates differing by HLA locus, highest for DRB1 and lowest for HLA-C.

Comment on this clone: Antigen: not known.

In the PCR, 60 Vbeta and 13 Jbeta primers were used. The method was immunoSEQ multiplex PCR; TCRdb's version includes in-frame clones alone and lacks a portion of them. The repertoire holds around 140,000 clones, with 65% to 80% as singletons. Unmatched junction bases numbered 4, after V lost 1 base and J lost 2 bases. Germline lookup yields CDR1 WNHNN and CDR2 SYGVQD (reference sequence). The CDR3 runs 16 residues. The sequence was collected from a young man in good health and CMV-seronegative. The rearrangement joins TRBV10-1 to TRBJ2-3, with TRBD2 identical over 9 bases. Specimen: PBMCs. DNA for the CDR3: TGCGCCAGCAGTGAGTGCCCTAGCGGGGCCACAGATACGCAGTATTTT. Protein product: CASSECPSGATDTQYF.